Each of the 19 T cell receptor beta chains below was sequenced from the same sample in a study of molecular identifiers for immune sequencing clone quantification. In TCRdb, the PCR reads were re-called with MiXCR into one record per CDR3 protein. The sample carries around 480,000 distinct CDR3 sequences, roughly 26% recorded once. The sequencing input was naive CD8+ T cells from blood, with Jurkat cell RNA spiked in. Indicated subset: FACS-sorted CD8+CD4-CCR7+CD45RA+ naive T cells. The receptors come from a human donor in good health. Some libraries in this study had Jurkat cell RNA spiked in.

This clonotype was detected a few times. The chain links TRBV20-1 to TRBJ2-1; perhaps TRBD2 as D (5 bases). V shed 0 bases and J shed 0 bases, with 12 bases lying between them. The germline V gene has CDR1 DFQATT and CDR2 SNEGSKA (reference sequence). There are 16 residues in the CDR3. As DNA, the CDR3 is TGCAGTGCTAGAGATCTCAGGAGGAGCTCCTACAATGAGCAGTTCTTC. This codes for CSARDLRRSSYNEQFF.

This clonotype has just a few counts. The chain has TRBV11-2 and TRBJ1-5, with 7 nucleotides matching TRBD1. The CDR3 is 14 residues long. The J segment lost 7 bases and the V segment lost 3 bases, leaving 6 bases of the junction unmatched. The V gene's germline CDR1 is SGHAT and CDR2 FQNNGV. The CDR3 DNA reads TGTGCCAGCAGCTTTGTGCAGGGGGGCCAGCCCCAGCATTTT. It translates to CASSFVQGGQPQHF.

Ten or more counts support this clonotype. The rearrangement links TRBV7-9 to TRBJ1-5, with no clear D. V lost 0 bases, J lost 7 bases, and 7 bases lay in between. From germline, CDR1 is SEHNR and CDR2 FQNEAQ (reference sequence). The CDR3 consists of 13 residues. The CDR3 sequence: CASSLADWQPQHF. The CDR3 DNA sequence: TGTGCCAGCAGCTTAGCGGATTGGCAGCCCCAGCATTTT.

The chain carries TRBV6-4 and TRBJ2-7; 8 bases fit TRBD2. Germline CDR1 and CDR2: MRHNA and SNTAGT. V was pared by 10 bases and J by 0 bases, with 23 bases of the junction left unmatched. CDR3 length: 19 amino acids. The CDR3 loop reads CAIPATSGYRTPRSYEQYF. In DNA form, the CDR3 reads TGTGCCATTCCGGCCACTAGCGGTTATCGAACCCCACGCTCCTACGAGCAGTACTTC.

In its sample, this clonotype was seen a few times. The chain recombines TRBV7-6 with TRBJ2-3; D might be TRBD1 (7 bases). Deletions cut 0 bases from V and 6 bases from J, with 19 bases between. The CDR3 runs to 17 residues. Germline assignment: CDR1 SGHVS and CDR2 FNYEAQ. In nucleotides, the CDR3 is TGTGCCAGCAGCTTAGCGAAGCACCGACTAGGGGGCGATACGCAGTATTTT. Translated: CASSLAKHRLGGDTQYF.

This clonotype was counted between two and nine times. This chain joins TRBV14 and TRBJ2-7; TRBD2 aligns across 16 bases. CDR3 length: 18 residues. The V gene's germline CDR1 is SGHDN and CDR2 FVKESK. J was trimmed by 5 bases and V by 4 bases; bases with no gene match: 11. For the CDR3, the DNA is TGTGCCAGCAGCCCTTGGGGACTAGCGGGAGGGCCATCCAACGAGCAGTACTTC. This sequence encodes CASSPWGLAGGPSNEQYF.

This chain's CDR3 is CASSSTGETNTEAFF. The DNA of the CDR3 is TGTGCCAGCAGCTCAACAGGGGAGACGAACACTGAAGCTTTCTTT. The chain carries TRBV9 and TRBJ1-1, with TRBD1 identical over 7 bases. Germline V gene data show CDR1 as SGDLS and CDR2 as YYNGEE. Germline trimming cut 4 bases from V and 1 base from J; bases unmatched to any gene: 7. This CDR3 has 15 amino acids.

Many counts were recorded for this clonotype. The rearrangement links TRBV12-3 or TRBV12-4 to TRBJ2-6; D call uncertain. Trimming cost V 3 bases and J 0 bases, with 18 bases left between them. CDR3 size: 19 residues. The CDR3 nucleotides are TGTGCCAGCAGTTTTGAAGACCCCGTGCAAACCTCTGGGGCCAACGTCCTGACTTTC. Translation: CASSFEDPVQTSGANVLTF.

This clonotype was recorded at least ten times. Here the CDR3 reads CASSPDGGSPYEQYF. DNA of the CDR3: TGTGCCAGCAGCCCGGATGGGGGGAGTCCCTACGAGCAGTACTTC. J is TRBJ2-7 and V is TRBV9, with a weak D call TRBD2 (6 bases). The CDR3 covers 15 residues. V lost 4 bases and J lost 2, with 16 bases in between. Per the germline V gene, CDR1 is SGDLS and CDR2 is YYNGEE.

This CDR3 reads CASSQATMNTEAFF. The CDR3 DNA follows: TGCGCCAGCAGCCAAGCCACCATGAACACTGAAGCTTTCTTT. The chain links TRBV4-3 to TRBJ1-1; D is uncertain. Between the trimmed V and J ends, which lost 1 base and 0 bases, there was a span of 6 bases. CDR1 LGHNA and CDR2 YSLEER come from the germline V gene. CDR3 length: 14 amino acids.

For this clonotype: A junction end diverges from the germline sequence, so it may reflect a read error. This rearrangement joins TRBV19 to TRBJ2-4, with no clear D. The CDR3 runs to 16 residues. CDR1 LNHDA and CDR2 SQIVND come from the germline V gene (reference sequence). This CDR3 is CAGSVSALLAKNIQYF. The CDR3 region has the DNA TGTGCCGGTAGTGTATCGGCACTTTTAGCCAAAAACATTCAGTACTTC.

This chain uses TRBV27 with TRBJ2-7; D uncertain. The CDR3 spans 14 residues. V was clipped by 0 bases and J by 5 bases, with 11 bases between them. CDR1 is MNHEY and CDR2 is SMNVEV in the germline V gene (reference sequence). The CDR3 coding sequence is TGTGCCAGCAGTTTATCCCAGGCCTGGAACGAGCAGTACTTC. Its protein product is CASSLSQAWNEQYF.

The chain combines TRBV19 with TRBJ2-3, with 8 bases aligning to TRBD2. This CDR3 comprises 14 residues. Germline trimming cut 3 bases from V and 6 bases from J; bases unmatched to any gene: 5. The germline CDR1 and CDR2 sequences are LNHDA and SQIVND (reference sequence). CDR3 residues: CASSIQSGSDTQYF. CDR3 DNA sequence: TGTGCCAGTAGTATCCAAAGCGGGAGTGATACGCAGTATTTT.

V is TRBV20-1 and J is TRBJ2-3; 7 nucleotides align to TRBD2. Germline V CDR1 and CDR2: DFQATT, SNEGSKA (reference sequence). V lost 7 bases to trimming and J lost 2 bases; unmatched junction nucleotides: 6. CDR3 length equals 13 residues. The DNA for the CDR3 is TGCAGTGTACAAGCGGGGCTCACAGATACGCAGTATTTT. This translates into CSVQAGLTDTQYF.

In this sample, this clonotype turned up many times. V is TRBV19 and J is TRBJ2-3; the D gene is possibly TRBD1 (5 bases). This CDR3 comprises 12 residues. Trimming cost V 9 bases and J 4 bases, with 11 bases left between them. CDR1 and CDR2 (germline): LNHDA, SQIVND (reference sequence). In nucleotides, the CDR3 is TGTGCCAGCGGCCAGGGCCCAGATACGCAGTATTTT. Translated: CASGQGPDTQYF.

The chain couples TRBV4-3 to TRBJ2-3, with D maybe TRBD2 (6 bases). The V gene lost 0 bases and the J gene lost 14 bases, with 27 bases spanning the gap. Germline V CDR1 and CDR2: LGHNA, YSLEER. This CDR3 comprises 17 residues. The CDR3 region has the DNA TGCGCCAGCAGCCAAGATTGGGTGGCGGGGAGCTTCCAACGCACGTATTTT. It encodes CASSQDWVAGSFQRTYF.

For this clonotype: The junction departs from germline at one end; a sequencing error may be responsible. This chain uses TRBV12-3 or TRBV12-4 with TRBJ2-7; D is unresolved. This CDR3 comprises 12 residues. The DNA for the CDR3 is TGTGCCAGCAGCCCGGGCGTCTACGAGCGGTACTTC. Translating it yields CASSPGVYERYF.

This clonotype was seen a few times. The chain carries TRBV5-6 and TRBJ2-7, with D maybe TRBD1 (5 bases). This CDR3 spans 15 amino acids. Germline values: CDR1 SGHDT, CDR2 YYEEEE. Trimming pared 4 bases from V and 0 bases from J, leaving 14 bases between. As DNA, the CDR3 is TGTGCCAGCAGCGCGACAGCCTCTCGCTCCTACGAGCAGTACTTC. Encoded protein: CASSATASRSYEQYF.

This chain connects TRBV7-9 to TRBJ2-7, with D tentatively TRBD1 or TRBD2 (6 bases each). Germline V CDR1 and CDR2: SEHNR, FQNEAQ (reference sequence). CDR3 length equals 15 residues. Trimming shortened V by 6 bases and J by 2 bases, and 17 bases separated the two germline ends. The CDR3 region has the DNA TGTGCCAGCAGTCCTAGCGAGGACAGAGCCTACGAGCAGTACTTC. Its translation is CASSPSEDRAYEQYF.